The 32 T cell receptor beta chains presented below share a single source sample, sequenced in a study of regulatory T cells in long-lasting Graves disease. The TCR beta library used iRepertoire HTBI primers with Arm-PCR amplification of CDR3. TCRdb analysed the multiplex PCR reads with MiXCR anew, one entry per CDR3 protein. This table has under 300,000 distinct CDR3 sequences, approximately 20% appearing once. Time point noted: newly diagnosed GD, antithyroid drugs for less than 3 months. TCR sequences were obtained from RNA taken from PBMCs. Separately, the same data were catalogued under a study of T cells in Graves' hyperthyroidism and ophthalmopathy.

This sample comprised peripheral blood mononuclear cells (PBMCs), obtained at new diagnosis, from a patient treated with antithyroid drugs. Receptor source: a woman aged 30 to 39 with Graves disease.

A remark on this clonotype: This may arise from a read error, as a much more abundant clone is one base away. This CDR3 fails to terminate in the conserved phenylalanine or tryptophan, so it likely reflects a read error. This chain links TRBV7-3 with TRBJ1-6; the match to TRBD1 covers 7 bases. V lost 2 bases to trimming and J lost 15 bases; unmatched junction nucleotides: 7. In germline, CDR1 is SGHTA, CDR2 FQGTGA. CDR3 length: 13 residues. The CDR3 loop reads CASSLGTGDILHL. The CDR3 nucleotides are TGTGCCAGCAGCTTAGGAACAGGGGATATCCTCCACTTA.

This clonotype was seen at least ten times. V usage is TRBV6-1 and J usage is TRBJ1-2; no definite D call. This CDR3 spans 11 amino acids. V was trimmed by 6 bases and J by 8 bases, leaving 10 bases between them. CDR1 is MNHNS, CDR2 SASEGT, per germline. The CDR3: CASSQSLGYTF. CDR3 DNA sequence: TGTGCCAGCAGCCAATCACTGGGCTACACCTTC.

The table lists this clonotype with a few counts. The rearrangement links TRBV15 to TRBJ2-5; D uncertain. The CDR3 has 16 residues. The V end was cut by 1 base, the J end by 0 bases, with 12 bases between. Germline V lookup: CDR1 LNHNV, CDR2 YYDKDF (reference sequence). This CDR3 reads CATSRGEGPNQETQYF. The DNA for the CDR3 is TGTGCCACCAGCAGAGGAGAAGGACCGAACCAAGAGACCCAGTACTTC.

This clonotype was counted ten times or more. The chain couples TRBV19 to TRBJ1-5; D is ambiguous. CDR1 and CDR2 (germline): LNHDA, SQIVND (reference sequence). CDR3 length equals 15 residues. V was pared by 0 bases and J by 7 bases, with 13 bases between. The CDR3 loop reads CASSIDRSGYQPQHF. CDR3 DNA sequence: TGTGCCAGTAGTATAGATAGGTCCGGCTACCAGCCCCAGCATTTT.

This clonotype was seen repeatedly, ten times or more. The chain employs TRBV4-1 and TRBJ1-1; 11 nucleotides match TRBD1. Germline trimming cut 5 bases from V and 3 bases from J; bases unmatched to any gene: 11. Per germline, CDR1 MGHRA and CDR2 YSYEKL. The CDR3 is 17 amino acids. The CDR3 sequence is CASSFSSDRGLYTEAFF. The CDR3, as DNA: TGCGCCAGCAGCTTCTCCTCGGACAGGGGGCTTTACACTGAAGCTTTCTTT.

The chain is built from TRBV6-2 or TRBV6-3 and TRBJ2-3, with a possible D match to TRBD2 (5 bases). V dropped 6 bases and J dropped 10 bases, with 11 bases sitting between them. The CDR3 has 11 residues. Per germline, CDR1 MNHEY and CDR2 SVGEGT. CDR3 nucleotides: TGTGCCAGCAGCCGCGGAGGATCGCAGTATTTT. This sequence encodes CASSRGGSQYF.

This clonotype was recorded at least ten times. The J gene is TRBJ1-4, the V gene TRBV2; TRBD1 is a possible D gene (6 bases). Trimming left V 7 bases short and J 5 bases short, with 11 bases between. Germline CDR1 reads SNHLY; CDR2 reads FYNNEI. The CDR3 is 13 amino acids. CDR3 coding DNA: TGTGCCAGCAAAGACAGGTCAAATGAAAAACTGTTTTTT. As protein: CASKDRSNEKLFF.

This clonotype was observed a few times. V gene TRBV5-1 combines with J gene TRBJ1-4; D gene ambiguous. Germline lookup yields CDR1 SGHRS and CDR2 YFSETQ. The V and J ends lost 0 bases and 8 bases respectively, with 11 bases between them. CDR3 size: 14 residues. The CDR3 loop reads CASSLAPSREKLFF. For the CDR3, the DNA is TGCGCCAGCAGCTTGGCCCCCTCGAGGGAAAAACTGTTTTTT.

There are a few counts of this clonotype. A much larger clone lies a single base off, so this may be a read error. The chain uses TRBV11-2 and TRBJ2-7; D is undetermined. Germline assignment: CDR1 SGHAT and CDR2 FQNNGV. The length of the CDR3 is 11 residues. CDR3 in DNA: TGTGCCAGCAGCTTGTTCTACGAGCAGTGCTTC. Residues: CASSLFYEQCF.

Details on this clonotype: This likely reflects a read error, since a far larger clone is one base away. The rearrangement uses TRBV7-6 and TRBJ1-5; D is possibly TRBD1 (6 bases). V was clipped by 5 bases and J by 3 bases, with 8 bases between them. The CDR3 has 13 amino acids. CDR1 is SGHVS and CDR2 is FNYEAQ in the germline V gene. The DNA for the CDR3 is TGTGCCAGCAGCACGGGGGCCAATCAGCCCCAGCATTTT. Translation: CASSTGANQPQHF.

This clonotype has a count of ten or more. The CDR3 here is CASSQGRDSYEQYF. CDR3 sequence (DNA): TGTGCCAGCAGCCAGGGACGGGACTCCTACGAGCAGTACTTC. This sequence joins TRBV7-9 and TRBJ2-7; D tentatively reads TRBD1 or TRBD2 (5 bases each). CDR3 length: 14 amino acids. Germline V gene data show CDR1 as SEHNR and CDR2 as FQNEAQ (reference sequence). V was pared by 5 bases and J by 0 bases, with 11 bases between.

The sample holds many counts of this clonotype. This chain joins TRBV7-9 and TRBJ2-7, with D possibly being TRBD1 (5 bases). Trimming took 5 bases from V and 2 from J, leaving 10 bases between them. Germline assignment: CDR1 SEHNR and CDR2 FQNEAQ (reference sequence). The CDR3 loop spans 13 amino acids. CDR3 residues: CASSNGRAYEQYF. The CDR3, as DNA: TGTGCCAGCAGCAATGGCAGGGCCTACGAGCAGTACTTC.

The chain is built from TRBV6-1 and TRBJ2-3; 10 bases agree with TRBD2. The CDR3 spans 14 residues. The V and J ends lost 7 bases and 4 bases, in that order; junction bases with no gene match: 5. CDR1 is MNHNS, CDR2 SASEGT, per germline. The DNA for the CDR3 is TGTGCCAGCATTCAGCGGGGGGGCTCAGATACGCAGTATTTT. Translated, it gives CASIQRGGSDTQYF.

In its sample, this clonotype was seen many times. The V and J genes are TRBV20-1 and TRBJ1-3, with no clear D. Germline V gene sequence: CDR1 DFQATT, CDR2 SNEGSKA (reference sequence). V was shortened by 0 bases and J by 8 bases, with 14 bases between the two germline ends. CDR3 length: 14 residues. This CDR3 reads CSARDPSGGDTIYF. In DNA, the CDR3 is TGCAGTGCTAGAGACCCGTCCGGCGGAGACACCATATATTTT.

The table lists this clonotype with a few counts. This sequence joins TRBV27 and TRBJ2-3, with D maybe TRBD2 (7 bases). Trimming shortened V by 6 bases and J by 6 bases, and 19 bases separated the two germline ends. The length of the CDR3 is 15 residues. Germline CDR1 MNHEY, CDR2 SMNVEV (reference sequence). CDR3 DNA sequence: TGTGCCAGCAGCTCCTTGTTGGGGGGGCCGGATACGCAGTATTTT. Residues: CASSSLLGGPDTQYF.

This clonotype has ten or more counts. The V gene is TRBV5-1, the J gene TRBJ2-5; D is undetermined. Germline CDR1 is SGHRS and CDR2 is YFSETQ. V gave up 4 bases and J gave up 2 bases, with 12 bases separating them. The CDR3 length is 14 residues. CDR3: CASSRYGEQETQYF. The CDR3 nucleotides read TGCGCCAGCAGCCGATACGGAGAGCAAGAGACCCAGTACTTC.

This clonotype was picked up many times. This sequence joins TRBV12-5 and TRBJ2-7; 10 bases are a match to TRBD2. The V gene's germline CDR1 is LGHNT and CDR2 FRNRAP. The CDR3 is 14 amino acids. V trimming: 5 bases; J trimming: 5 bases; junction bases outside the gene matches: 6. In DNA, the CDR3 is TGTGCTAGTGGTCCGGGACTAGCGACCCACGAGCAGTACTTC. Translation gives CASGPGLATHEQYF.

Many counts were recorded for this clonotype. V usage is TRBV3-1 and J usage is TRBJ2-5, with TRBD2 matching over 14 bases. The germline gives CDR1 LGHDT, CDR2 YNNKEL (reference sequence). CDR3 length equals 16 residues. The V segment lost 1 base and the J segment 4 bases; nucleotides outside the gene matches: 2. The CDR3 DNA sequence: TGTGCCAGCAGCCAAGTGACTAGCGGGGGGGGAGAGACCCAGTACTTC. It codes for CASSQVTSGGGETQYF.

This clonotype was picked up many times. The chain employs TRBV3-1 and TRBJ2-1, with a possible D match to TRBD2 (5 bases). V was clipped by 3 bases and J by 0 bases, with 15 bases between them. The CDR3 totals 17 residues. Looked up from germline, CDR1 is LGHDT and CDR2 is YNNKEL (reference sequence). The CDR3 DNA is TGTGCCAGCAGCCAGGACCGGCGGGCGAGCTCCTACAATGAGCAGTTCTTC. It translates to CASSQDRRASSYNEQFF.

The chain employs TRBV28 and TRBJ2-7, with TRBD2 matching 11 bases. This CDR3 has 16 amino acids. V was clipped by 2 bases and J by 1 base; unmatched bases: 4. Germline CDR1 MDHEN, CDR2 SYDVKM. Written as DNA, the CDR3 is TGTGCCAGCAGTTTAGAACTAGCGGGAGCGTCCTACGAGCAGTACTTC. Its protein product is CASSLELAGASYEQYF.

This clonotype came up many times. This chain links TRBV20-1 with TRBJ2-3; D is perhaps TRBD2 (5 bases). With 0 bases removed from V and 1 base from J, the gap between germline ends came to 8 bases. The CDR3 is made up of 14 amino acids. CDR1 and CDR2 (germline): DFQATT, SNEGSKA (reference sequence). The CDR3: CSARDRTGTDTQYF. In DNA form, the CDR3 reads TGCAGTGCTAGAGATAGGACTGGCACAGATACGCAGTATTTT.

Regarding this clonotype: With only one base between it and a far larger clone, this is likely a read error. The J gene is TRBJ2-1, the V gene TRBV7-9; the match to TRBD2 covers 7 bases. Germline lookup yields CDR1 SEHNR and CDR2 FQNEAQ (reference sequence). The CDR3 length is 14 residues. The junction had 5 bases not matched to a gene; V was cut back by 3 bases and J by 6 bases. The CDR3 nucleotides are TGTGCCAGCAGCTTGGGAGGGTGGTGCAATGAGCAGTTCTTC. Its translation: CASSLGGWCNEQFF.

This clonotype was seen more than once but under ten times. A much larger clone differs by one base, so this may be a read error. The conserved phenylalanine or tryptophan is not found at the CDR3 terminus, so this likely reflects a read error. This sequence joins TRBV12-3 or TRBV12-4 and TRBJ2-7; the D is unclear. The CDR3 loop spans 12 amino acids. The ends were cut back, 3 bases at V and 6 bases at J, with 9 bases in the middle. CDR3 sequence: CASSFLGAEQYL. In DNA form, the CDR3 reads TGTGCCAGCAGTTTTTTGGGTGCCGAGCAGTACCTC.

Ten or more counts support this clonotype. V is TRBV15 and J is TRBJ2-7, with 8 bases matching TRBD2. This CDR3 has 15 residues. J lost 1 base, V lost 4 bases, and 6 bases had no gene match. Per germline, CDR1 LNHNV and CDR2 YYDKDF (reference sequence). The CDR3, as DNA: TGTGCCACCAGCACATCGCGGGGGGTTTCCTACGAGCAGTACTTC. This encodes CATSTSRGVSYEQYF.

This clonotype appeared many times. The chain joins TRBV6-1 to TRBJ1-5; D is perhaps TRBD1 (5 bases). CDR1 and CDR2 (germline): MNHNS, SASEGT. This CDR3 region has 12 residues. V gave up 3 bases and J gave up 7 bases, with 7 bases separating them. CDR3 sequence reads: CASSEGTQPQHF. The CDR3 DNA reads TGTGCCAGCAGTGAGGGGACCCAGCCCCAGCATTTT.

This clonotype was observed at least ten times. This rearrangement joins TRBV18 to TRBJ1-2; the match to TRBD1 covers 12 bases. Germline lookup yields CDR1 KGHSH and CDR2 LQKENI. This CDR3 has 16 residues. The J segment lost 6 bases and the V segment lost 0 bases, leaving 5 bases of the junction unmatched. CDR3 region: CASSPPGQGALNGYTF. The CDR3 coding sequence is TGTGCCAGCTCACCACCGGGACAGGGGGCGCTTAATGGCTACACCTTC.

The rearrangement uses TRBV7-3 and TRBJ2-5; D is perhaps TRBD1 or TRBD2 (6 bases each). This CDR3 comprises 17 residues. The V gene lost 0 bases and the J gene lost 5 bases, with 19 bases spanning the gap. Germline V lookup: CDR1 SGHTA, CDR2 FQGTGA. The CDR3 loop is CASSLTPFWGAQETQYF. Written as DNA, the CDR3 is TGTGCCAGCAGCTTAACCCCGTTTTGGGGGGCGCAGGAGACCCAGTACTTC.

This clonotype was detected ten times or more. The chain employs TRBV6-1 and TRBJ1-2, with D possibly TRBD1 on 6 matching bases. V was pared by 1 base and J by 3 bases, with 15 bases between. Looked up from germline, CDR1 is MNHNS and CDR2 is SASEGT. This CDR3 has 16 amino acids. CDR3 sequence (DNA): TGTGCCAGCAGTGAAGGGAGGGGGGGCCGTGACTATGGCTACACCTTC. It specifies CASSEGRGGRDYGYTF.

This chain uses TRBV9 with TRBJ1-1; 9 bases are shared with TRBD1. The V and J ends lost 3 bases and 4 bases, in that order; junction bases with no gene match: 10. The CDR3 spans 16 residues. Germline V gene sequence: CDR1 SGDLS, CDR2 YYNGEE. The CDR3 loop is CASSAPTGGAGTEAFF. The CDR3 nucleotides are TGTGCCAGCAGCGCACCTACAGGGGGCGCCGGCACTGAAGCTTTCTTT. Looking up the rest from reference TRBV9 and TRBJ1-1 gives the full variable domain: DSGVTQTPKHLITATGQRVTLRCSPRSGDLSVYWYQQSLDQGLQFLIQYYNGEERAKGNILERFSAQQFPDLHSELNLSSLELGDSALYFCASSAPTGGAGTEAFFGQGTRLTVV.

V and J are TRBV4-3 and TRBJ2-2; TRBD2 matches at 10 bases. V shed 0 bases, J shed 6 bases, and the junction held 13 bases outside the gene matches. The CDR3 runs 19 residues. Germline CDR1 LGHNA, CDR2 YSLEER. The CDR3 loop reads CASSQDPYPSSGRAGELFF. In DNA, the CDR3 is TGCGCCAGCAGCCAAGATCCCTATCCCTCCAGCGGGAGGGCCGGGGAGCTGTTTTTT.

This clonotype was detected ten times or more. The chain uses TRBV3-1 and TRBJ2-7; TRBD1 matches 9 bases. The CDR3 length is 14 residues. V shed 0 bases, J shed 3 bases, and the junction held 0 bases outside the gene matches. The germline V gene encodes CDR1 LGHDT and CDR2 YNNKEL (reference sequence). This CDR3 is CASSQEGQGYEQYF. The CDR3 nucleotides read TGTGCCAGCAGCCAAGAGGGACAGGGCTACGAGCAGTACTTC.

This chain joins TRBV7-9 and TRBJ2-1; D is ambiguous. Trimming removed 6 bases at V and 9 bases at J, with 15 bases between. The CDR3 loop spans 13 amino acids. CDR1 is SEHNR and CDR2 is FQNEAQ in the germline V gene (reference sequence). The CDR3 here is CASSLMGLGEQFF. The CDR3 bases are TGTGCCAGCAGTCTAATGGGCCTCGGTGAGCAGTTCTTC.